This TCR beta chain was observed in a study of T cell repertoires in cytomegalovirus infection. Study conclusions and caveats: CMV-specific TCR beta clonotypes restricted by HLA-C dominated the ex vivo response.

The sample holds many counts of this clonotype. Its antigen is not known. The CDR3 covers 15 residues. J was trimmed by 1 base and V by 5 bases; bases with no gene match: 5. Germline V gives CDR1 SGHVS, CDR2 FNYEAQ. MiXCR was run by TCRdb on the reads, yielding one entry per CDR3 protein. Here the sample spans some 390,000 distinct CDR3 sequences, about a sixth being singletons. The gene calls are TRBV7-6 and TRBJ2-3; 8 bases are a match to TRBD1. This clonotype originated in a human donor in good health (CMV status not recorded). Some clones in this sample may be carry-over from other donors' samples. Input material: PBMCs. In DNA form, the CDR3 reads TGTGCCAGCAGCAAGCAGGACAGGGGCACAGATACGCAGTATTTT. Amino acids: CASSKQDRGTDTQYF.